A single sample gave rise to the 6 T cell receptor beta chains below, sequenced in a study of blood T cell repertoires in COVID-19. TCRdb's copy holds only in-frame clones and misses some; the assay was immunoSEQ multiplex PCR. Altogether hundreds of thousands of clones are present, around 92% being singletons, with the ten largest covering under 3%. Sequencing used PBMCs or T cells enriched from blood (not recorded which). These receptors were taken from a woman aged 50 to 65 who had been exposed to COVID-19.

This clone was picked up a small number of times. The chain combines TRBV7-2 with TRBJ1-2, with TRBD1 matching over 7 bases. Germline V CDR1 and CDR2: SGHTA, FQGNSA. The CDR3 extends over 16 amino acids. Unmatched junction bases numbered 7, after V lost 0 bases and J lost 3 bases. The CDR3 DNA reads TGTGCCAGCAGCTTAGCCCATCGACAGGGTGACTATGGCTACACCTTC. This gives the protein CASSLAHRQGDYGYTF.

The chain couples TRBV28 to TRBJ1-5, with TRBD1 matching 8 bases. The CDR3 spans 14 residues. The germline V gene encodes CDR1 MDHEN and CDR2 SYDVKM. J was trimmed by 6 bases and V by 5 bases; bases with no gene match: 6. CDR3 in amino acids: CASSGQGAFQPQHF. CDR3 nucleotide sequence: TGTGCCAGCAGTGGGCAGGGGGCTTTTCAGCCCCAGCATTTT.

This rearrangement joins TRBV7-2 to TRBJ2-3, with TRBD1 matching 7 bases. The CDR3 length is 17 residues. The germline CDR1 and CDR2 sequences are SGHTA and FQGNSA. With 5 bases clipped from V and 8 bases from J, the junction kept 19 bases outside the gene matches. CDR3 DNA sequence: TGTGCCAGCAGCCAACAAACAGGGGCCTTTAGTAGTAGTACGCAGTATTTT. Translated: CASSQQTGAFSSSTQYF.

The CDR3 here is CASSQDRAGATASTDTQYF. DNA for the CDR3: TGCGCCAGCAGCCAAGACCGAGCGGGGGCGACCGCTAGCACAGATACGCAGTATTTT. The rearrangement links TRBV4-1 to TRBJ2-3; 8 nucleotides match TRBD2. The length of the CDR3 is 19 residues. Germline V gene data show CDR1 as MGHRA and CDR2 as YSYEKL. V trimming: 0 bases; J trimming: 0 bases; junction bases outside the gene matches: 11.

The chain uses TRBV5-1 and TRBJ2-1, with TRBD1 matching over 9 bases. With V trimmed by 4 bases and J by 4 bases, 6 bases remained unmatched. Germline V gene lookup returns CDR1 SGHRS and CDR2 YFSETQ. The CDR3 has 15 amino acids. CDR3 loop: CASSIRDRAYNEQFF. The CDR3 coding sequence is TGCGCCAGCAGCATCCGGGACAGGGCTTACAATGAGCAGTTCTTC.

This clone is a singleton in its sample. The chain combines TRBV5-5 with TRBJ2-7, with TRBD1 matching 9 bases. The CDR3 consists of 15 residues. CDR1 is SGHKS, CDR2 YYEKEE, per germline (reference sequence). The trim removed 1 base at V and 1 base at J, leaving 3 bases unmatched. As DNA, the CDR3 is TGTGCCAGCAGCTTGACAGGGGGCGGATCCTACGAGCAGTACTTC. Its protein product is CASSLTGGGSYEQYF.